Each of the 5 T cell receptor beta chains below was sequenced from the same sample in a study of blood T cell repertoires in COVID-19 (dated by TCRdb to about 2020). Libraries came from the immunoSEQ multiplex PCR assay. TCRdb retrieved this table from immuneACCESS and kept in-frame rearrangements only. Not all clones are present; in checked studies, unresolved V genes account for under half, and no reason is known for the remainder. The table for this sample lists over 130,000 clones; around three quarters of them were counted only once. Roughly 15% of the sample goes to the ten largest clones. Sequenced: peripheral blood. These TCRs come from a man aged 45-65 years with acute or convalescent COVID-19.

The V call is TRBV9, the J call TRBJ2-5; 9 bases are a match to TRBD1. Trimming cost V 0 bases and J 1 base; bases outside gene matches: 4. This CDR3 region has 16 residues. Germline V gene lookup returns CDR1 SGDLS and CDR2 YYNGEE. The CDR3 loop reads CASSVGPGQGQETQYF. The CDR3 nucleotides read TGTGCCAGCAGCGTAGGACCGGGACAGGGCCAAGAGACCCAGTACTTC.

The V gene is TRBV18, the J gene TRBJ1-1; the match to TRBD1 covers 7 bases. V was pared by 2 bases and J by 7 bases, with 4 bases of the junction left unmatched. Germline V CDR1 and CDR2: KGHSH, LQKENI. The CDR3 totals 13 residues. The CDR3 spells CASSPGTVNEAFF. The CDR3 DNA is TGTGCCAGCTCACCAGGGACAGTGAATGAAGCTTTCTTT.

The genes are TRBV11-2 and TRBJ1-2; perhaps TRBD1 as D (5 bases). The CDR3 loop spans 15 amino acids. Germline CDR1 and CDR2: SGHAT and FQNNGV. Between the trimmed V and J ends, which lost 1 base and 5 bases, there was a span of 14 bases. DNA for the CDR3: TGTGCCAGCAGCTTAGGGTCGGGGGGTGCGTATGGCTACACCTTC. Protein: CASSLGSGGAYGYTF.

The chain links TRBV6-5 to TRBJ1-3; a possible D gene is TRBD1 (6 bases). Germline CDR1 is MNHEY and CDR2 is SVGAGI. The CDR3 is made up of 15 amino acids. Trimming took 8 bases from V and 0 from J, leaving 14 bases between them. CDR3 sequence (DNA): TGTGCCAGCGTCTCACAGGGCGGCTCTGGAAACACCATATATTTT. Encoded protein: CASVSQGGSGNTIYF.

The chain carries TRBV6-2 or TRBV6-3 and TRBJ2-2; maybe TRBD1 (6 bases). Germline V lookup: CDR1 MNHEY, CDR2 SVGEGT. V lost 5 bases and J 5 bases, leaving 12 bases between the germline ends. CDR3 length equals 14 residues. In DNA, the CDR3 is TGTGCCAGCAGTAGCCAGGGGCTTACCGGGGAGCTGTTTTTT. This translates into CASSSQGLTGELFF.